This T cell receptor beta chain appears in the sequencing data of a study of early T cells in non-severe SARS-CoV-2 infection. Study background: With bulk RNA from unsorted whole blood as input, sequencing yielded unpaired chains. Overall study results and limits: VDJdb matches were skewed toward anti-spike CD8 T cell responses.

The library protocol tagged individual cDNA molecules with unique molecular identifiers. Using its own MiXCR run on the 5' RACE reads, TCRdb lists one record per CDR3 protein. Here the sample spans 65,000 to 95,000 distinct CDR3 sequences, 5% being singletons. The CDR3 covers 13 residues. The J segment lost 4 bases and the V segment lost 6 bases, leaving 4 bases of the junction unmatched. This clonotype was observed at least ten times. As yet, its antigen is unknown. The receptor was isolated from an adult who was a healthcare worker with PCR-confirmed SARS-CoV-2 infection or an uninfected control (not recorded which). This chain uses TRBV12-3 or TRBV12-4 with TRBJ2-5; 8 positions agree with TRBD1. The sample here was whole blood, taken at baseline. CDR3 nucleotides: TGTGCCAGCAGCCCCGACAGGGGAGAGACCCAGTACTTC. Translation gives CASSPDRGETQYF.